The rows below give T cell receptor beta chains drawn from one sample of a study of cytomegalovirus exposure and HLA in healthy donors. Here immunoSEQ multiplex PCR was the method, and the copy in TCRdb shows in-frame clones only, minus some. The sample carries about 210,000 clones, over 75% recorded once. The sequencing sample was made of PBMCs. The receptors stem from a woman between 50 and 59 years old in good health and CMV-seropositive. CDR3s include the opening cysteine and the closing phenylalanine or tryptophan. The order of the fields is clone size, CDR3 length, J gene, V gene, D gene, CDR3 protein, CDR3 DNA. D genes are given only for firm matches. Size is stated for part of the rows, as once, few or many counts, or as a class when the clone is expanded.

abundance: .; len: 14; j_gene: TRBJ2-5; v_gene: TRBV6-1; d_gene: .; CDR3aa: CASREYEPGETQYF; CDR3nt: TGTGCCAGCAGAGAGTACGAGCCCGGGGAGACCCAGTACTTC
abundance: .; len: 14; j_gene: TRBJ1-6; v_gene: TRBV7-3; d_gene: .; CDR3aa: CASSSTGRNSPLHF; CDR3nt: TGTGCCAGCAGCTCCACGGGTCGCAATTCACCCCTCCACTTT
abundance: .; len: 14; j_gene: TRBJ2-1; v_gene: TRBV19; d_gene: .; CDR3aa: CASSIWDTSNEQFF; CDR3nt: TGTGCCAGTAGTATCTGGGACACCTCCAATGAGCAGTTCTTC
abundance: .; len: 14; j_gene: TRBJ1-1; v_gene: TRBV27; d_gene: TRBD1; CDR3aa: CASSFAGTDSEAFF; CDR3nt: TGTGCCAGCAGTTTCGCAGGGACAGACTCTGAAGCTTTCTTT
abundance: .; len: 14; j_gene: TRBJ2-2; v_gene: TRBV6-5; d_gene: .; CDR3aa: CASSLSTTTGELFF; CDR3nt: TGTGCCAGCAGCCTCTCGACAACCACCGGGGAGCTGTTTTTT
abundance: .; len: 14; j_gene: TRBJ2-3; v_gene: TRBV19; d_gene: .; CDR3aa: CASSPPPSTDTQYF; CDR3nt: TGTGCCAGTAGTCCCCCCCCTAGCACAGATACGCAGTATTTT
abundance: .; len: 15; j_gene: TRBJ1-1; v_gene: TRBV14; d_gene: .; CDR3aa: CASSQAQSRNTEAFF; CDR3nt: TGTGCCAGCAGCCAAGCACAGTCGCGGAACACTGAAGCTTTCTTT
abundance: once; len: 13; j_gene: TRBJ2-5; v_gene: TRBV7-2; d_gene: .; CDR3aa: CASTKTVQETQYF; CDR3nt: TGTGCCAGCACCAAGACAGTCCAAGAGACCCAGTACTTC
abundance: .; len: 14; j_gene: TRBJ2-7; v_gene: TRBV7-8; d_gene: TRBD2; CDR3aa: CASSSAGGTYEQYF; CDR3nt: TGTGCCAGCAGCTCCGCGGGGGGGACCTACGAGCAGTACTTC
abundance: once; len: 14; j_gene: TRBJ1-1; v_gene: TRBV2; d_gene: TRBD1; CDR3aa: CASRRQGSVTEAFF; CDR3nt: TGTGCCAGCAGAAGACAGGGGTCGGTCACTGAAGCTTTCTTT
abundance: .; len: 15; j_gene: TRBJ2-5; v_gene: TRBV27; d_gene: TRBD1; CDR3aa: CASSQGTGNSETQYF; CDR3nt: TGTGCCAGCAGTCAAGGGACAGGGAATTCCGAGACCCAGTACTTC
abundance: .; len: 17; j_gene: TRBJ1-2; v_gene: TRBV7-2; d_gene: .; CDR3aa: CASSPMVAPNDNYGYTF; CDR3nt: TGTGCCAGCAGCCCCATGGTAGCTCCAAACGACAACTATGGCTACACCTTC
abundance: .; len: 19; j_gene: TRBJ2-7; v_gene: TRBV4-3; d_gene: TRBD2; CDR3aa: CASSQDEGKLAGGLDEQYF; CDR3nt: TGCGCCAGCAGCCAAGATGAGGGGAAACTAGCGGGGGGGCTCGACGAGCAGTACTTC
abundance: .; len: 15; j_gene: TRBJ1-3; v_gene: TRBV6-6; d_gene: .; CDR3aa: CASSYKESSGNTIYF; CDR3nt: TGTGCCAGCAGTTACAAAGAGAGCTCTGGAAACACCATATATTTT
abundance: .; len: 13; j_gene: TRBJ1-1; v_gene: TRBV6-5; d_gene: TRBD1; CDR3aa: CASSVTGSPEAFF; CDR3nt: TGTGCCAGCAGTGTGACAGGGAGCCCCGAAGCTTTCTTT
abundance: once; len: 15; j_gene: TRBJ1-3; v_gene: TRBV28; d_gene: .; CDR3aa: CASSMATVSGNTIYF; CDR3nt: TGTGCCAGCAGTATGGCGACAGTCTCTGGAAACACCATATATTTT
abundance: .; len: 14; j_gene: TRBJ2-5; v_gene: TRBV5-1; d_gene: TRBD1; CDR3aa: CASSLEDREETQYF; CDR3nt: TGCGCCAGCAGCTTGGAGGACAGGGAAGAGACCCAGTACTTC
abundance: .; len: 13; j_gene: TRBJ1-5; v_gene: TRBV5-1; d_gene: .; CDR3aa: CASRQAVNQPQHF; CDR3nt: TGCGCCAGCCGACAGGCGGTCAATCAGCCCCAGCATTTT
abundance: .; len: 14; j_gene: TRBJ1-3; v_gene: TRBV7-2; d_gene: .; CDR3aa: CASSRGTPGNTIYF; CDR3nt: TGTGCCAGCAGCAGAGGGACACCAGGCAACACCATATATTTT
abundance: .; len: 17; j_gene: TRBJ1-4; v_gene: TRBV7-9; d_gene: TRBD1; CDR3aa: CASSSWTGGRTNEKLFF; CDR3nt: TGTGCCAGCAGCTCCTGGACAGGGGGGAGGACTAATGAAAAACTGTTTTTT
abundance: .; len: 16; j_gene: TRBJ1-5; v_gene: TRBV4-1; d_gene: TRBD1; CDR3aa: CASSPPDRGSRQPQHF; CDR3nt: TGCGCCAGCAGCCCACCAGACAGGGGATCTAGGCAGCCCCAGCATTTT
abundance: once; len: 12; j_gene: TRBJ1-1; v_gene: TRBV7-3; d_gene: .; CDR3aa: CASSSSGGEAFF; CDR3nt: TGTGCCAGCAGCTCCTCAGGAGGGGAAGCTTTCTTT
abundance: .; len: 18; j_gene: TRBJ2-5; v_gene: TRBV11-1; d_gene: TRBD2; CDR3aa: CASSSGLAGGPHQETQYF; CDR3nt: TGTGCCAGCAGCTCAGGACTAGCGGGGGGGCCGCACCAAGAGACCCAGTACTTC
abundance: once; len: 14; j_gene: TRBJ2-7; v_gene: TRBV11-2; d_gene: TRBD1; CDR3aa: CASSLVTGGFEQYF; CDR3nt: TGTGCCAGCAGCTTAGTGACAGGGGGCTTCGAGCAGTACTTC
abundance: .; len: 13; j_gene: TRBJ1-4; v_gene: TRBV7-7; d_gene: .; CDR3aa: CASSLALGEKLFF; CDR3nt: TGTGCCAGCAGCTTAGCGCTTGGCGAAAAACTGTTTTTT
abundance: .; len: 12; j_gene: TRBJ1-3; v_gene: TRBV6-6; d_gene: .; CDR3aa: CASSRQGNTIYF; CDR3nt: TGTGCCAGCAGTCGCCAGGGAAACACCATATATTTT
abundance: once; len: 15; j_gene: TRBJ2-7; v_gene: TRBV28; d_gene: .; CDR3aa: CASRGAATQHYEQYF; CDR3nt: TGTGCCAGCAGGGGAGCGGCGACTCAGCACTACGAGCAGTACTTC
abundance: .; len: 13; j_gene: TRBJ1-6; v_gene: TRBV7-2; d_gene: .; CDR3aa: CASSPMGGTPLHF; CDR3nt: TGTGCCAGCAGCCCAATGGGGGGTACACCCCTCCACTTT
abundance: .; len: 15; j_gene: TRBJ2-3; v_gene: TRBV6-1; d_gene: TRBD2; CDR3aa: CASSDRGLARDTQYF; CDR3nt: TGTGCCAGCAGTGATAGGGGACTAGCAAGAGATACGCAGTATTTT
abundance: .; len: 13; j_gene: TRBJ2-1; v_gene: TRBV29-1; d_gene: .; CDR3aa: CSVEFGIGSEQFF; CDR3nt: TGCAGCGTTGAATTTGGTATAGGGAGCGAGCAGTTCTTC
abundance: few; len: 16; j_gene: TRBJ1-2; v_gene: TRBV6-6; d_gene: TRBD1; CDR3aa: CASSYSNEGRGNGYTF; CDR3nt: TGTGCCAGCAGTTACTCGAACGAGGGCAGGGGGAATGGCTACACCTTC
abundance: .; len: 16; j_gene: TRBJ2-1; v_gene: TRBV10-1; d_gene: .; CDR3aa: CATSGRRGSSYNEQFF; CDR3nt: TGCGCCACCAGTGGGAGACGGGGGAGCTCCTACAATGAGCAGTTCTTC
abundance: .; len: 15; j_gene: TRBJ1-4; v_gene: TRBV9; d_gene: .; CDR3aa: CASSSRGGENEKLFF; CDR3nt: TGTGCCAGCAGCTCCCGGGGAGGGGAAAATGAAAAACTGTTTTTT
abundance: .; len: 14; j_gene: TRBJ1-1; v_gene: TRBV19; d_gene: TRBD1; CDR3aa: CASSWGQGRTEAFF; CDR3nt: TGTGCCAGTAGTTGGGGACAGGGTAGGACTGAAGCTTTCTTT
abundance: .; len: 15; j_gene: TRBJ1-1; v_gene: TRBV9; d_gene: .; CDR3aa: CASSVDLRGNTEAFF; CDR3nt: TGTGCCAGCAGCGTAGACTTACGAGGGAACACTGAAGCTTTCTTT
abundance: .; len: 12; j_gene: TRBJ1-2; v_gene: TRBV30; d_gene: .; CDR3aa: CAWTAGEYGYTF; CDR3nt: TGTGCCTGGACGGCAGGGGAGTATGGCTACACCTTC
abundance: .; len: 14; j_gene: TRBJ2-5; v_gene: TRBV11-2; d_gene: TRBD1; CDR3aa: CASSIGTVQETQYF; CDR3nt: TGTGCCAGCAGCATCGGGACAGTACAAGAGACCCAGTACTTC
abundance: .; len: 15; j_gene: TRBJ1-6; v_gene: TRBV7-8; d_gene: TRBD1; CDR3aa: CASSLDGTAHSPLHF; CDR3nt: TGTGCCAGCAGCTTAGATGGGACAGCGCATTCACCCCTCCACTTT
abundance: .; len: 13; j_gene: TRBJ1-1; v_gene: TRBV29-1; d_gene: TRBD1; CDR3aa: CSAVTGANTEAFF; CDR3nt: TGCAGCGCAGTGACAGGGGCGAACACTGAAGCTTTCTTT
abundance: .; len: 14; j_gene: TRBJ1-4; v_gene: TRBV6-6; d_gene: TRBD1; CDR3aa: CASKPTGDREKLFF; CDR3nt: TGTGCCAGCAAGCCGACAGGGGATCGAGAAAAACTGTTTTTT
abundance: once; len: 17; j_gene: TRBJ1-2; v_gene: TRBV7-2; d_gene: TRBD1; CDR3aa: CASSLAHEQGLNYGYTF; CDR3nt: TGTGCCAGCAGCTTAGCGCACGAACAGGGGTTGAACTATGGCTACACCTTC
abundance: .; len: 15; j_gene: TRBJ1-1; v_gene: TRBV11-2; d_gene: .; CDR3aa: CASSLDTQLNTEAFF; CDR3nt: TGTGCCAGCAGCTTAGACACACAACTGAACACTGAAGCTTTCTTT
abundance: .; len: 15; j_gene: TRBJ1-5; v_gene: TRBV9; d_gene: .; CDR3aa: CASSGATGLGQPQHF; CDR3nt: TGTGCCAGCAGCGGCGCGACAGGACTAGGTCAGCCCCAGCATTTT
abundance: .; len: 14; j_gene: TRBJ1-4; v_gene: TRBV30; d_gene: .; CDR3aa: CAWSTQGFTEKLFF; CDR3nt: TGTGCCTGGAGTACCCAGGGTTTCACCGAAAAACTGTTTTTT
abundance: .; len: 10; j_gene: TRBJ1-2; v_gene: TRBV30; d_gene: .; CDR3aa: CAWTAGSYTF; CDR3nt: TGTGCCTGGACGGCGGGAAGCTACACCTTC
abundance: once; len: 15; j_gene: TRBJ1-6; v_gene: TRBV28; d_gene: .; CDR3aa: CASSLGRGARSPLHF; CDR3nt: TGTGCCAGCAGTTTGGGTCGGGGGGCGCGTTCACCCCTCCACTTT
abundance: .; len: 14; j_gene: TRBJ2-5; v_gene: TRBV7-2; d_gene: TRBD2; CDR3aa: CASSLAGRGETQYF; CDR3nt: TGTGCCAGCAGCTTAGCTGGGAGGGGAGAGACCCAGTACTTC
abundance: .; len: 15; j_gene: TRBJ1-2; v_gene: TRBV5-4; d_gene: TRBD1; CDR3aa: CASSLPTGATYGYTF; CDR3nt: TGTGCCAGCAGCTTGCCGACAGGGGCCACCTATGGCTACACCTTC
abundance: .; len: 14; j_gene: TRBJ1-5; v_gene: TRBV5-1; d_gene: .; CDR3aa: CASSPTGANQPQHF; CDR3nt: TGCGCCAGCAGCCCGACAGGAGCAAATCAGCCCCAGCATTTT
abundance: .; len: 14; j_gene: TRBJ1-3; v_gene: TRBV6-1; d_gene: .; CDR3aa: CASSSGPSGNTIYF; CDR3nt: TGTGCCAGCAGTAGCGGACCCTCTGGAAACACCATATATTTT